The text below deals with one TCR beta chain. What it binds is not known. Total RNA was extracted at no less than 6 micrograms per sample. Combining a sample-barcoded 5' primer with a J-beta primer mix, a second PCR ran for 7 to 11 cycles. MiXCR, applied by TCRdb to the 5' RACE reads, yields one record per CDR3 protein. The sample includes 1.5 million to 2 million distinct CDR3 sequences, approximately 30% seen only once; the top ten take around 7.7%. Germline assignment: CDR1 SGHTA and CDR2 FQGNSA. The CDR3 consists of 15 residues. V lost 3 bases, J lost 10 bases, and 19 bases lay in between. The data were obtained in a study of blood T cells in healthy people across ages. Regarding the study as a whole: Observed TCR beta diversity per million T cells went down as age went up. This fall followed a roughly linear course with age. The unknown donor CMV status may have confounded expanded clonotype changes.

Sequencing was done on a sample of blood. The clonotype originates from a woman aged 25 to 39 in good health. This chain connects TRBV7-2 to TRBJ2-1; TRBD1 is a possible D gene (5 bases). CDR3 nucleotides: TGTGCCAGCAGCTTCCTAGACACGATTTCAGGGGAGCAGTTCTTC. Translating gives CASSFLDTISGEQFF.